These 10 T cell receptor beta chains originate from one sample sequenced in a study of CD8 T cells in Susac syndrome. RNA totalling roughly 0.45 to 1 ug underwent reverse transcription with random hexamers. Using its own MiXCR run on the immunoSEQ multiplex PCR reads, TCRdb lists one record per CDR3 protein. This sample carries 150,000 to 200,000 distinct CDR3 sequences, around 94% of them seen once, and the ten largest clones take approximately 0.11%. Sequenced material: CD4+ T cells from PBMCs. The source is a human donor with Susac syndrome.

This sequence joins TRBV11-2 and TRBJ2-1; weak D call: TRBD1 (5 bases). Trimming left V 5 bases short and J 11 bases short, with 16 bases between. The CDR3 spans 13 residues. The germline gives CDR1 SGHAT, CDR2 FQNNGV. The chain's CDR3 is CASSALTGDQQFF. The CDR3 nucleotides are TGTGCCAGCAGCGCGCTTACAGGAGACCAGCAGTTCTTC.

The J gene is TRBJ2-7, the V gene TRBV19, with a tentative D call TRBD1 (6 bases). This CDR3 has 14 amino acids. Trimming took 6 bases from V and 4 from J, leaving 16 bases between them. CDR1 and CDR2 (germline): LNHDA, SQIVND (reference sequence). CDR3 bases: TGTGCCAGTAGGATCGCCGGGACATCATACGAGCAGTACTTC. Translating gives CASRIAGTSYEQYF.

The chain employs TRBV5-1 and TRBJ2-1, with D possibly being TRBD1 (7 bases). The CDR3 contains 16 residues. CDR1 is SGHRS and CDR2 is YFSETQ in the germline V gene. Trimming pared 0 bases from V and 6 bases from J, leaving 16 bases between. CDR3 DNA sequence: TGCGCCAGCAGCTTGGTTCAGGGGGACGGGGGCAATGAGCAGTTCTTC. This encodes CASSLVQGDGGNEQFF.

The J gene is TRBJ2-2, the V gene TRBV12-3 or TRBV12-4; weak D call: TRBD2 (7 bases). V was clipped by 3 bases and J by 4 bases, with 9 bases between them. The CDR3 runs to 14 residues. The CDR3: CASSFGGPTGELFF. The CDR3 coding sequence is TGTGCCAGCAGTTTCGGGGGGCCCACCGGGGAGCTGTTTTTT.

This clonotype was seen once. This chain links TRBV19 with TRBJ1-1; 8 bases match TRBD1. The CDR3 contains 14 residues. Losses at the gene ends were 5 bases for V and 7 bases for J; bases not matched to a gene: 9. Germline lookup yields CDR1 LNHDA and CDR2 SQIVND (reference sequence). This CDR3 is CASSVDREVGEAFF. The CDR3, as DNA: TGTGCCAGTAGTGTGGACAGGGAAGTTGGTGAAGCTTTCTTT.

This clonotype showed up just once. The chain couples TRBV30 to TRBJ2-1, with 13 bases matching TRBD2. The CDR3 is 20 residues long. From germline, CDR1 is GTSNPN and CDR2 SVGIG (reference sequence). Losses at the gene ends were 1 base for V and 0 bases for J; bases not matched to a gene: 12. This CDR3 reads CAWSGWTSGGWEGSYNEQFF. The CDR3 nucleotides read TGTGCCTGGAGTGGCTGGACTAGCGGGGGCTGGGAGGGCTCCTACAATGAGCAGTTCTTC.

The chain employs TRBV4-3 and TRBJ2-1; TRBD1 or TRBD2 may be the D gene (5 bases each). Between the trimmed V and J ends, which lost 0 bases and 7 bases, there was a span of 13 bases. Germline CDR1 reads LGHNA; CDR2 reads YSLEER. CDR3 length: 15 amino acids. CDR3 coding DNA: TGCGCCAGCAGCCAAGATTGGGATGAGGGGAATGAGCAGTTCTTC. This gives the protein CASSQDWDEGNEQFF.

The genes are TRBV25-1 and TRBJ1-1, with 7 bases fitting TRBD1. Germline values: CDR1 MGHDK, CDR2 SYGVNS. This CDR3 comprises 14 residues. The ends lost 4 bases at V and 4 bases at J; junction bases unmatched: 6. CDR3 protein: CASSGQGDGTEAFF. In DNA form, the CDR3 reads TGTGCCAGCAGTGGACAGGGTGATGGCACTGAAGCTTTCTTT.

The rearrangement uses TRBV25-1 and TRBJ1-1; 8 nucleotides align to TRBD1. Per the germline V gene, CDR1 is MGHDK and CDR2 is SYGVNS. The CDR3 covers 13 residues. J lost 0 bases, V lost 8 bases, and 2 bases had no gene match. CDR3 nucleotides: TGTGCCAGCGTGGACAGGGTGAACACTGAAGCTTTCTTT. Its translation is CASVDRVNTEAFF.

CDR3 sequence: CASSSSTGIGYTEAFF. Here the CDR3 DNA reads TGTGCCAGCTCATCGTCGACAGGGATAGGGTACACTGAAGCTTTCTTT. The V and J genes are TRBV18 and TRBJ1-1, with TRBD1 matching over 7 bases. CDR3 length: 16 residues. Germline CDR1 reads KGHSH; CDR2 reads LQKENI. V trimming: 5 bases; J trimming: 3 bases; junction bases outside the gene matches: 12.